These 14 T cell receptor beta chains share one sample of origin, sequenced in a study of blood T cell repertoires in COVID-19. Clones were read by immunoSEQ multiplex PCR, and TCRdb kept only the in-frame ones, dropping some. Of about 130,000 clones in the sample, approximately 82% are singletons; the top ten hold roughly 10%. The source material was peripheral blood. The receptors were sampled from a man between 60 and 70 years old with acute or convalescent COVID-19.

This clone was observed a handful of times. V gene TRBV11-1 combines with J gene TRBJ2-5; 7 positions agree with TRBD1. V shed 0 bases and J 9 bases; nucleotides not matched to a gene: 7. This CDR3 region has 14 residues. Per germline, CDR1 SGHAT and CDR2 FQDESV (reference sequence). The CDR3 region is CASSLAAGGRAQYF. In DNA form, the CDR3 reads TGTGCCAGCAGCTTAGCAGCAGGGGGACGGGCCCAGTACTTC.

The chain uses TRBV11-3 and TRBJ2-1; D is possibly TRBD2 (6 bases). Germline CDR1 is SGHNT and CDR2 is YENEEA. V was clipped by 1 base and J by 0 bases, with 10 bases between them. This CDR3 is 16 amino acids long. This CDR3 is CASSLGLASSYNEQFF. The CDR3 DNA sequence: TGTGCCAGCAGCTTAGGTCTAGCGTCCTCCTACAATGAGCAGTTCTTC.

The J gene is TRBJ1-3, the V gene TRBV6-6; a possible D gene is TRBD1 (6 bases). Germline V gene sequence: CDR1 MNHNY, CDR2 SVGAGI (reference sequence). The CDR3 contains 16 residues. V was pared by 2 bases and J by 0 bases, with 11 bases between. The CDR3 region is CASSYQGPFSGNTIYF. In DNA, the CDR3 is TGTGCCAGCAGTTACCAGGGGCCGTTCTCTGGAAACACCATATATTTT.

This clone was recorded only once. This chain links TRBV6-6 with TRBJ2-5; 11 nucleotides align to TRBD2. From germline, CDR1 is MNHNY and CDR2 SVGAGI (reference sequence). J lost 4 bases, V lost 5 bases, and 9 bases had no gene match. The length of the CDR3 is 16 residues. The CDR3 DNA follows: TGTGCCAGCAGTCCCTATAGCGGGAGGGCCGCAGAGACCCAGTACTTC. The encoded protein is CASSPYSGRAAETQYF.

This clone was recorded a few times. V and J are TRBV29-1 and TRBJ1-5, with 8 nucleotides matching TRBD1. With V trimmed by 3 bases and J by 1 base, 14 bases remained unmatched. The CDR3 extends over 18 amino acids. Germline V CDR1 and CDR2: SQVTM, ANQGSEA. The CDR3 bases are TGCAGCGTTGAGGTGGACAGGGATGTTGGTTGGAGCAATCAGCCCCAGCATTTT. Translated, it gives CSVEVDRDVGWSNQPQHF.

This clone was picked up one time. V is TRBV28 and J is TRBJ2-1; 11 nucleotides agree with TRBD2. Germline loops: CDR1 MDHEN, CDR2 SYDVKM. The junction had 9 bases not matched to a gene; V was cut back by 6 bases and J by 5 bases. This CDR3 spans 16 amino acids. CDR3 sequence (DNA): TGTGCCAGCAGCCCTAGCGGGAGGACGTCTAACAATGAGCAGTTCTTC. This codes for CASSPSGRTSNNEQFF.

The chain employs TRBV29-1 and TRBJ2-7; D remains unclear. The V end was cut by 3 bases, the J end by 6 bases, with 15 bases between. There are 13 residues in the CDR3. The germline gives CDR1 SQVTM, CDR2 ANQGSEA. The CDR3 is CSVESSNNFEQYF. The CDR3 DNA is TGCAGCGTTGAGTCTAGTAATAACTTCGAGCAGTACTTC.

In this sample, this clone turned up once. The chain carries TRBV28 and TRBJ2-3; no firm D call. V was clipped by 6 bases and J by 7 bases, with 11 bases between them. The CDR3 extends over 12 amino acids. CDR1 is MDHEN, CDR2 SYDVKM, per germline. The CDR3 protein is CASSLDSNTQYF. DNA for the CDR3: TGTGCCAGCAGCTTAGATAGCAATACGCAGTATTTT.

This chain links TRBV2 with TRBJ2-1, with 13 bases identical to TRBD2. The germline V gene has CDR1 SNHLY and CDR2 FYNNEI. The CDR3 is 16 amino acids. V was clipped by 4 bases and J by 5 bases; unmatched bases: 5. The CDR3 spells CASSARTSGSHNEQFF. In nucleotides, the CDR3 is TGTGCCAGCAGTGCCCGGACTAGCGGGAGCCACAATGAGCAGTTCTTC.

CDR3 residues: CASSLEEVKHF. The CDR3 DNA is TGTGCCAGCAGTTTGGAAGAGGTTAAGCATTTT. J is TRBJ1-5 and V is TRBV12-3 or TRBV12-4; D gene unclear. Trimming pared 3 bases from V and 14 bases from J, leaving 11 bases between. The length of the CDR3 is 11 residues.

The V and J genes are TRBV20-1 and TRBJ1-1, with unresolved D. The CDR3 spans 11 residues. The germline CDR1 and CDR2 sequences are DFQATT and SNEGSKA (reference sequence). DNA for the CDR3: TGCAGCGGAGAGGGGAACACTGAAGCTTTCTTT. Amino acid sequence: CSGEGNTEAFF.

This clone has only a few counts. V gene TRBV28 combines with J gene TRBJ1-2, with TRBD1 as a possible D gene (5 bases). In germline, CDR1 is MDHEN, CDR2 SYDVKM. V was pared by 7 bases and J by 5 bases, with 11 bases between. The CDR3 contains 12 residues. The CDR3 is CASMEGTYGYTF. CDR3 in DNA: TGTGCCAGCATGGAAGGGACTTATGGCTACACCTTC.

This chain connects TRBV5-1 to TRBJ2-1, with D tentatively TRBD1 (6 bases). The V end lost 4 bases, the J end lost 0 bases, and 11 bases lay between the germline ends. Germline assignment: CDR1 SGHRS and CDR2 YFSETQ. The CDR3 is made up of 15 amino acids. The CDR3 loop reads CASSPRTDSYNEQFF. As DNA, the CDR3 is TGCGCCAGCAGCCCCAGGACAGACTCCTACAATGAGCAGTTCTTC.

The chain joins TRBV7-2 to TRBJ1-1; no reliable D call. Per the germline V gene, CDR1 is SGHTA and CDR2 is FQGNSA. V shed 1 base and J shed 3 bases, with 12 bases lying between them. This CDR3 is built from 15 residues. CDR3 sequence: CASSLVRGVYTEAFF. The DNA of the CDR3 is TGTGCCAGCAGCTTAGTGCGGGGTGTGTACACTGAAGCTTTCTTT.